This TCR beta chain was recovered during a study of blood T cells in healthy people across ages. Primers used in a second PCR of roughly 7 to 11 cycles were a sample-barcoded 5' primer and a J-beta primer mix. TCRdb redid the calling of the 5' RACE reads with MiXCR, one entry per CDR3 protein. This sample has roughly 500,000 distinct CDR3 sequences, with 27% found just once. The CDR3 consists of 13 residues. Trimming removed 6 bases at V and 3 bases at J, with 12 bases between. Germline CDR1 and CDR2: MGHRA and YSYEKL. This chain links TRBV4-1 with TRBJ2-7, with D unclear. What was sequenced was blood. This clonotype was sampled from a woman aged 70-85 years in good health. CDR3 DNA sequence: TGCGCCAGCAGTCTTACAGAAATCTACGAGCAGTACTTC. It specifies CASSLTEIYEQYF.